This T cell receptor beta chain was recovered during a study of blood T cell repertoires in COVID-19. Background on the study: T cells, B-cell-depleted T cells, or PBMCs supplied cDNA or gDNA.

This clone was seen only once. The germline CDR1 and CDR2 sequences are GTSNPN and SVGIG (reference sequence). The V gene lost 7 bases and the J gene lost 0 bases, with 9 bases spanning the gap. The CDR3 is 12 amino acids. Adults between roughly 18 and 100 years of age took part from approximately 24 US areas. Donors of Cohort 3 who recovered were those that had two negative PCRs, clearance, or symptom resolution. Using immunoSEQ multiplex PCR, the repertoire was profiled, and TCRdb retains in-frame clones only, with some absent. The sample has approximately 350,000 clones, over 80% seen once. The chain combines TRBV30 with TRBJ1-1, with D possibly TRBD1 on 5 matching bases. The material sequenced was PBMCs or T cells enriched from blood (not recorded which). This sequence was found in a woman between 50 and 59 years old who had recovered from COVID-19. This chain's CDR3 is CASEGVNTEAFF. CDR3 DNA sequence: TGTGCCTCAGAAGGGGTGAACACTGAAGCTTTCTTT. Full variable domain (missing parts from reference TRBV30 and TRBJ1-1): SQTIHQWPATLVQPVGSPLSLECTVEGTSNPNLYWYRQAAGRGLQLLFYSVGIGQISSEVPQNLSASRPQDRQFILSSKKLLLSDSGFYLCASEGVNTEAFFGQGTRLTVV.